The rows below give T cell receptor beta chains drawn from one sample of a study of blood T cells in healthy people across ages. TCRdb re-analysed the 5' RACE reads in MiXCR, keeping a single row per CDR3 protein. The sample carries roughly 1.7 million distinct CDR3 sequences, about 35% recorded once. What was sequenced was blood. Receptors originate from a woman younger than 45 in good health. Both conserved end residues are part of each CDR3. A D gene is named only where the DNA matches it firmly. Clone size is stated in some rows and not others, as once, few, many or a class when expanded.

v_gene,j_gene,d_gene,abundance,CDR3nt,CDR3aa
TRBV7-9,TRBJ1-1,-,few,TGTGCCAGCAGCTTATTCCAGGAGGGCACTGAAGCTTTCTTT,CASSLFQEGTEAFF
TRBV9,TRBJ2-1,TRBD2,few,TGCGCCAGCAGCGTAGACACCTCGGGGGGTCGCCAGTTCTTC,CASSVDTSGGRQFF
TRBV6-5,TRBJ1-2,-,-,TGTGCCAGCAGTCTAGGCCCAACCCCTAACTATGGCTACACCTTC,CASSLGPTPNYGYTF
TRBV3-1,TRBJ2-1,-,-,TGTGCCAGCAGCCATTCGAGTGGTTTTAAGCAGTTCTTC,CASSHSSGFKQFF
TRBV6-2/TRBV6-3,TRBJ1-2,-,-,TGTGCCAGCAGTTACTCAACGGGGGACGTAGACTATGGCTACACCTTC,CASSYSTGDVDYGYTF
TRBV5-1,TRBJ2-1,-,-,TGCGCCAGCTGCTTAGGAAGCTCCTACAATGAGCAGTTCTTC,CASCLGSSYNEQFF
TRBV10-3,TRBJ1-2,-,few,TGTGCCATCAGTGCGGACAGTAATCCTATCTATGGCTACACCTTC,CAISADSNPIYGYTF
TRBV20-1,TRBJ2-1,TRBD2,few,TGCAGTGCTAGAACCCTGGCGGGAGACTACAATGAGCAGTTCTTC,CSARTLAGDYNEQFF
TRBV9,TRBJ1-5,TRBD1,-,TGTGCCAGCAGCGTACCTTCTTCGACAGGGGTCCGCAATCAGCCCCAGCATTTT,CASSVPSSTGVRNQPQHF
TRBV12-5,TRBJ1-1,-,few,TGTGCTAGTGGTTTGTGGGGGCGCGCTGAAGCTTTCTTT,CASGLWGRAEAFF
TRBV7-8,TRBJ2-1,-,-,TGTGCCAGCCACCGAGGAGGGGAGAATGAGCAGTTCTTC,CASHRGGENEQFF
TRBV7-9,TRBJ2-5,-,-,TGTGCCAGCAGCTTAGTTATGGGGGGCGGAGAGACCCAGTACTTC,CASSLVMGGGETQYF
TRBV21-1,TRBJ1-2,-,-,TGTGCCAGCAGCAAAGAGGTCAGGGGCTTGGGAGGCTACACCTTC,CASSKEVRGLGGYTF
TRBV2,TRBJ2-4,-,-,TGTGCCAGCAGTGTTGAAGGGGCCAAAAACATTCAGTACTTC,CASSVEGAKNIQYF
TRBV3-1,TRBJ2-3,-,once,TGTGCCAGCAGCCAAGATTCGTCCCCGTATTTT,CASSQDSSPYF
TRBV2,TRBJ2-1,-,few,TGTGCCAGCAAAATTCCGGATTTCTCCTACAATGAGCAGTTCTTC,CASKIPDFSYNEQFF
TRBV5-4,TRBJ1-6,-,-,TGTGCCAGCAGCTGGAGGGAGTATAATTCACCCCTCCACTTT,CASSWREYNSPLHF
TRBV20-1,TRBJ1-1,-,many,TGCAGTGCTAGGGTCGTCGAGGCTGAAGCTTTCTTT,CSARVVEAEAFF
TRBV28,TRBJ2-7,TRBD2,-,TGTTGCAGCGGGAGGGGTCGGACCTACGAGCAGTACTTC,CCSGRGRTYEQYF
TRBV20-1,TRBJ1-2,-,-,TGCAGTGCTTTCGGACAGCGGGGGTTTTCCTACGGGGGCTACACCTTC,CSAFGQRGFSYGGYTF
TRBV30,TRBJ1-5,-,-,TGTGCCTGGAGTGTACGTTACAATCAGCCCCAGCATTTT,CAWSVRYNQPQHF
TRBV29-1,TRBJ2-3,TRBD2,-,TGCAGCGTTGAGGGGACTAGCGGGGCTGAAACAGATACGCAGTATTTT,CSVEGTSGAETDTQYF
TRBV12-3/TRBV12-4,TRBJ1-1,-,-,TGTGCCAACGGAGGGGGTTGGGCTACTGAAGCTTTCTTT,CANGGGWATEAFF
TRBV5-1,TRBJ2-3,TRBD2,-,TGCGCCAGCAGCTCCGGACTAGCGGGGGCCTCAGATACGCAGTATTTT,CASSSGLAGASDTQYF
TRBV7-9,TRBJ1-1,-,many,TGTGCCAGCAGCCCAACGGCGGGCACTGAAGCTTTCTTT,CASSPTAGTEAFF
TRBV28,TRBJ2-3,TRBD1,-,TGTGCCAGCAGTTGGGTGGGACAGGGGAAGGGAGATACGCAGTATTTT,CASSWVGQGKGDTQYF
TRBV25-1,TRBJ1-1,-,few,TGTGCCAGCAGTGAATGGGCTCGCACTGAAGCTTTCTTT,CASSEWARTEAFF
TRBV29-1,TRBJ1-1,-,-,TGCAGCGTTTACGCGGCCGGGGGGGCGGATGACACTGAAGCTTTCTTT,CSVYAAGGADDTEAFF
TRBV28,TRBJ2-6,-,-,TGTGCCAGCAGTTTAAGGCGGTTACAGGCCAATCCTGGGGCCAACGTCCCGACTTTC,CASSLRRLQANPGANVPTF
TRBV28,TRBJ2-6,TRBD1,few,TGTGCCAGCAGTCAGGGGGCGCGCGGGGCCAACGTCCTGACTTTC,CASSQGARGANVLTF
TRBV6-5,TRBJ1-2,-,many,TGTGCCAGCAGTTACTCGGCTAACTATGGCTACACCTTC,CASSYSANYGYTF
TRBV27,TRBJ2-5,-,-,TGTGCCAGCGGATGGGGCGAGACCCAGTACTTC,CASGWGETQYF
TRBV6-1,TRBJ2-5,-,few,TGTGCCAGCAGTCCGGAGAGGTGGGAGACCCAGTACTTC,CASSPERWETQYF
TRBV18,TRBJ2-3,-,few,TGTGCCAGCTCAATAAACCAGGGGGATACGCAGTATTTT,CASSINQGDTQYF
TRBV20-1,TRBJ2-1,-,few,TGCAGTGCTAGTAACGGGGGCAGCTCCTACAATGAGCAGTTCTTC,CSASNGGSSYNEQFF
TRBV12-5,TRBJ2-1,TRBD2,many,TGTGCTAGTTCCAGCGGGGACAATGAGCAGTTCTTC,CASSSGDNEQFF
TRBV12-3/TRBV12-4,TRBJ2-1,-,few,TGTGCCAGCAGTTTTGCAGGTTCGGGAAATGAGCAGTTCTTC,CASSFAGSGNEQFF
TRBV2,TRBJ2-7,-,-,TGTGCCAGCAGAGTCAGCGAGCAGTACTTC,CASRVSEQYF
TRBV2,TRBJ2-7,TRBD1,-,TGTGCCAGCAGTGAAGCGCGGACAGGGGCGGGAGAGCAGTACTTC,CASSEARTGAGEQYF
TRBV6-5,TRBJ2-6,-,-,TGTGCCAGCAGCCCGGACAAGTCTGGGGCCAACGTCCTGACTTTC,CASSPDKSGANVLTF
TRBV4-1,TRBJ2-3,TRBD2,-,TGCGCCAGCAGCCAAGATTCGGGACTAGGCACAGGTACGCAGTATTTT,CASSQDSGLGTGTQYF
TRBV20-1,TRBJ2-7,-,-,TGCAGTGCTAGAGATCAGGGAAGGGGATACGAGCAGTACTTC,CSARDQGRGYEQYF
TRBV5-1,TRBJ2-7,-,-,TGCGCCAGCAGCCTATTCTTCGGACAGTCCTACGAGCAGTACTTC,CASSLFFGQSYEQYF
TRBV12-3/TRBV12-4,TRBJ2-3,-,-,TGTGCCAGCAGTCCCGGACAGAAAAAAAGCGCAGATACGCAGTATTTT,CASSPGQKKSADTQYF
TRBV9,TRBJ2-1,-,-,TGTGCCTTTAGTGTTTACAATGAGCGGTTCTTC,CAFSVYNERFF
TRBV20-1,TRBJ2-7,-,-,TGCAGTGCGGAGTTGGGGGGTCCCCACGAGCAGTACTTC,CSAELGGPHEQYF
TRBV27,TRBJ2-7,TRBD2,-,TGTGCCAGCAGTTTATCAGTCTCCGGGACTAGCGGGAGCTCCTACGAGCAGTACTTC,CASSLSVSGTSGSSYEQYF
TRBV28,TRBJ2-1,TRBD2,-,TGTGCCAGCAGTATGCTAGCGGACAATGAGCAGTTCTTC,CASSMLADNEQFF
TRBV9,TRBJ2-3,TRBD2,few,TGTGCCAGCAGCGTAGGAAGCGGGGGCACAGATACGCAGTATTTT,CASSVGSGGTDTQYF
TRBV20-1,TRBJ2-1,TRBD1,few,TGCAGTGCTAGAGCGACACAGGGGCCGGGACGTGAGCAGTTCTTC,CSARATQGPGREQFF
TRBV6-5,TRBJ1-1,-,few,TGTGCCAGCAGCGACAGGTCCAACACTGAAGCTTTCTTT,CASSDRSNTEAFF
TRBV15,TRBJ2-1,-,-,TGTGCCGCCAGCAGAGAAGGAATACTAGACGGTCAGTTCTTC,CAASREGILDGQFF
TRBV4-2,TRBJ2-7,TRBD2,few,TGTGCCAGCAGCCGCGCCTTAAGCGGGAGGGGGTACGAGCAGTACTTC,CASSRALSGRGYEQYF
TRBV20-1,TRBJ2-1,-,few,TGCAGTGCGATCAGGCGGGAAGGGGAGCAGTTCTTC,CSAIRREGEQFF
TRBV20-1,TRBJ2-7,-,-,TGCAGTGCTCCAAAAGGGCTCGAGCAGTACTTC,CSAPKGLEQYF
TRBV6-6,TRBJ2-6,TRBD1,few,TGTGCCAGCAGGCGACAGGGGGCCTCTGGGGCCAACGTCCTGACTTTC,CASRRQGASGANVLTF
TRBV28,TRBJ2-7,TRBD2,few,TGTGCCACCACGAGGGCTAGCGGGAGCTGGACCTACGAGCAGTACTTC,CATTRASGSWTYEQYF